This T cell receptor (beta chain) was obtained from a study of OX40 agonist ivuxolimab in advanced cancers. Study overall: Partial responses, seen in three patients, involved one hepatocellular carcinoma and two cutaneous melanomas.

Germline values: CDR1 LGHNA, CDR2 YSLEER. There are 16 residues in the CDR3. The V end was cut by 0 bases, the J end by 4 bases, with 10 bases between. Points from the study as a whole: Both blood CD4+ and CD8+ T cells showed clonal growth by week 6 at 0.1 to 3.0 mg/kg. Some of the nonresponding patients also showed low levels of normalized T-cell clonal expansion. What antigens the expanded peripheral T cells recognized was never established.

Using immunoSEQ multiplex PCR, the repertoire was profiled, and TCRdb retains in-frame clones only, with some absent. The sample shows 34,000 or so clones, approximately 81% of them seen only once. About this clone itself: Its cognate antigen is unknown.

The sample here was CD4+ or CD8+ T cells sorted from blood, taken in a trial of the OX40 agonist ivuxolimab. The chain is built from TRBV4-3 and TRBJ2-6; perhaps D is TRBD1 or TRBD2 (5 bases each). The sequence came from an adult with an advanced solid tumor such as melanoma, head and neck, liver or kidney cancer. CDR3 protein: CASSQDLGDGANVLTF. CDR3 nucleotides: TGCGCCAGCAGCCAAGATTTGGGGGACGGGGCCAACGTCCTGACTTTC.